These 18 T cell receptor beta chains originate from one sample sequenced in a study of molecular identifiers for immune sequencing clone quantification. TCRdb re-analysed the PCR reads in MiXCR, keeping a single row per CDR3 protein. The repertoire holds more than 550,000 distinct CDR3 sequences, with about 25% as singletons. Sequenced input: naive CD8+ T cells from blood, with Jurkat cell RNA spiked in. Subset defined: FACS-sorted CD8+CD4-CCR7+CD45RA+ naive T cells. These receptors originate from a human donor in good health. Some libraries in this study had Jurkat cell RNA spiked in.

V gene TRBV20-1 combines with J gene TRBJ2-1; D gene uncertain. This CDR3 region has 13 residues. Trimming removed 8 bases from V and 1 base from J, with 12 bases in between. Germline-derived CDR1 and CDR2 are DFQATT and SNEGSKA (reference sequence). The CDR3 nucleotides are TGCAGTTACCTTTCTTTTTCCTACAATGAGCAGTTCTTC. Amino acid sequence: CSYLSFSYNEQFF.

Ten or more counts support this clonotype. The rearrangement joins TRBV7-2 to TRBJ1-1; TRBD1 aligns across 9 bases. The J segment lost 11 bases and the V segment lost 5 bases, leaving 6 bases of the junction unmatched. The CDR3 is 12 residues long. The V gene's germline CDR1 is SGHTA and CDR2 FQGNSA. DNA for the CDR3: TGTGCCAGCAGCCGGGACAGGGACTGGGCTTTCTTT. Translated: CASSRDRDWAFF.

This clonotype was picked up many times. The chain links TRBV7-9 to TRBJ1-5; D is uncertain. The CDR3 is 17 amino acids. CDR1 and CDR2 (germline): SEHNR, FQNEAQ (reference sequence). V was clipped by 1 base and J by 0 bases, with 13 bases between them. The CDR3 DNA follows: TGTGCCAGCAGCTTAGTTGGAGGAGGAGGTAGCAATCAGCCCCAGCATTTT. Translation: CASSLVGGGGSNQPQHF.

In regard to this clonotype: This sequence may be a read error, since a much larger clone differs from it by one base. The chain employs TRBV7-2 and TRBJ1-1; D ambiguous. The CDR3 is made up of 15 amino acids. Per germline, CDR1 SGHTA and CDR2 FQGNSA. The DNA of the CDR3 is TGTGCCAGCAGCTTAGGTATAGGGAAGCACACTGAAGCTCTCTTT. Residues: CASSLGIGKHTEALF.

The V and J genes are TRBV6-5 and TRBJ2-3; TRBD2 matches 8 bases. Germline V gene data show CDR1 as MNHEY and CDR2 as SVGAGI. This CDR3 has 16 amino acids. V was pared by 2 bases and J by 2 bases, with 6 bases of the junction left unmatched. The CDR3, as DNA: TGTGCCAGCAGTTACCCCAGCGGGAGCGCCACAGATACGCAGTATTTT. The encoded protein is CASSYPSGSATDTQYF.

Only a few counts were recorded for this clonotype. This chain links TRBV2 with TRBJ2-7, with a weak D call TRBD1 (5 bases). This CDR3 region has 17 residues. Looked up from germline, CDR1 is SNHLY and CDR2 is FYNNEI. Trimming stripped 4 bases from V and 0 bases from J, with 19 bases between. CDR3 in DNA: TGTGCCAGCAGTGGGTTTCTTCAGGGTACAAGCTCCTACGAGCAGTACTTC. This encodes CASSGFLQGTSSYEQYF.

To note about this clonotype: A much larger clone sits a single nucleotide away, making a read error possible. The CDR3 sequence is CASSDSRGVRGGTDYEQYF. In DNA, the CDR3 is TGTGCCAGCAGTGATAGCCGGGGGGTCCGGGGAGGTACGGACTACGAGCAGTACTTC. This chain connects TRBV2 to TRBJ2-7; 7 nucleotides align to TRBD2. Per the germline V gene, CDR1 is SNHLY and CDR2 is FYNNEI. V dropped 3 bases and J dropped 3; count of bases not matched to a gene: 20. The CDR3 spans 19 residues.

This clonotype was counted ten times or more. The V and J genes are TRBV4-3 and TRBJ2-1; tentatively, D is TRBD2 (5 bases). This CDR3 is 13 amino acids long. Between the trimmed V and J ends, which lost 1 base and 10 bases, there was a span of 11 bases. Germline assignment: CDR1 LGHNA and CDR2 YSLEER. This CDR3 reads CASSQGRLAEQFF. The CDR3 region has the DNA TGCGCCAGCAGCCAAGGCCGCCTAGCCGAGCAGTTCTTC.

This clonotype appeared a few times. The chain combines TRBV5-6 with TRBJ1-2, with D unresolved. Between the trimmed V and J ends, which lost 1 base and 5 bases, there was a span of 6 bases. The V gene's germline CDR1 is SGHDT and CDR2 YYEEEE. The CDR3 is made up of 12 amino acids. Here the CDR3 reads CASSLRSYGYTF. The CDR3 DNA reads TGTGCCAGCAGCTTGCGTAGTTATGGCTACACCTTC.

The sample holds many counts of this clonotype. The rearrangement joins TRBV5-1 to TRBJ2-3; TRBD2 matches 11 bases. CDR1 is SGHRS and CDR2 is YFSETQ in the germline V gene. The trim removed 4 bases at V and 5 bases at J, leaving 3 bases unmatched. The CDR3 length is 14 residues. The CDR3 reads CASSNSGREDTQYF. The CDR3 DNA reads as TGCGCCAGCAGCAATAGCGGGAGGGAAGATACGCAGTATTTT.

As regards this clonotype: This could be a read error, since a much larger clone is one nucleotide away. The chain couples TRBV4-2 to TRBJ1-4, with 8 bases aligning to TRBD1. Germline lookup yields CDR1 LGHNA and CDR2 YNFKEQ. The CDR3 is 15 amino acids. CDR3 in DNA: TGTGCCAGCAGCCCGACAGGGGAAGAAGATGAAAAACCGTTTTTT. Amino acid sequence: CASSPTGEEDEKPFF.

The sample holds a few counts of this clonotype. The genes are TRBV6-5 and TRBJ1-6, with TRBD1 matching over 9 bases. Germline V gene data show CDR1 as MNHEY and CDR2 as SVGAGI. V gave up 0 bases and J gave up 7 bases; unmatched junction bases: 1. The CDR3 spans 15 residues. CDR3 in amino acids: CASSYSTGGNSPLHF. CDR3 nucleotides: TGTGCCAGCAGTTACTCGACAGGGGGAAATTCACCCCTCCACTTT.

Of note for this clonotype: The CDR3 does not end in the conserved phenylalanine or tryptophan, so this is likely a read error. The DNA is omitted, as the CDR3 cannot be located on it reliably, and the CDR3 follows TCRdb's listing. This rearrangement joins TRBV7-2 to TRBJ2-1; the DNA was not used to check the table's D call, TRBD2. The CDR3 contains 14 residues when both ends are counted. Germline CDR1 is SGHTA and CDR2 is FQGNSA. The CDR3 sequence is CASSPSSSYNEKFL.

This clonotype was seen only a few times. J is TRBJ2-2 and V is TRBV5-1; D uncertain. Germline CDR1 and CDR2: SGHRS and YFSETQ. This CDR3 region has 11 residues. The V and J ends lost 5 bases and 7 bases respectively, with 6 bases between them. In DNA form, the CDR3 reads TGCGCCAGCAGGGAAATCGGGGAGCTGTTTTTT. The encoded protein is CASREIGELFF.

The J gene is TRBJ1-1, the V gene TRBV12-3 or TRBV12-4; possibly TRBD1 for D (6 bases). This CDR3 region has 14 residues. V lost 4 bases to trimming and J lost 5 bases, with 14 bases between them. CDR3 in amino acids: CASSSAGAGTEAFF. DNA of the CDR3: TGTGCCAGCAGTTCGGCAGGGGCTGGAACTGAAGCTTTCTTT.

This clonotype appeared many times. The rearrangement links TRBV5-8 to TRBJ2-3; D gene uncertain. In germline, CDR1 is SGHTS, CDR2 YDEGEE. The V end was cut by 4 bases, the J end by 3 bases, with 12 bases between. This CDR3 is 14 amino acids long. CDR3 amino acids: CASSPSWITDTQYF. CDR3 bases: TGTGCCAGCAGCCCGTCCTGGATTACAGATACGCAGTATTTT. Complete variable domain (other parts from reference TRBV5-8 and TRBJ2-3): EAGVTQSPTHLIKTRGQQATLRCSPISGHTSVYWYQQALGLGLQFLLWYDEGEERNRGNFPPRFSGRQFPNYSSELNVNALELEDSALYLCASSPSWITDTQYFGPGTRLTVL.

Concerning this clonotype itself: A much larger clone is a single base away; this may be a read error. The chain employs TRBV4-3 and TRBJ1-1; D not resolved. This CDR3 comprises 13 residues. CDR1 LGHNA and CDR2 YSLEER come from the germline V gene. V lost 3 bases, J lost 8 bases, and 13 bases lay in between. The CDR3 DNA follows: TGCGCCAGCAGCCAGCGCCCGGCCTCGGAAGCTTTCTTT. Protein product: CASSQRPASEAFF.

The count of this clonotype is one. This chain connects TRBV6-4 to TRBJ2-2; perhaps TRBD2 as D (7 bases). Germline CDR1 is MRHNA and CDR2 is SNTAGT. The CDR3 covers 18 residues. Trimming cost V 0 bases and J 3 bases, with 17 bases left between them. This CDR3 is CASSDSYGQGRDTGELFF. DNA for the CDR3: TGTGCCAGCAGTGACTCGTATGGCCAGGGGAGGGACACCGGGGAGCTGTTTTTT.